This TCR beta chain was sequenced in a study of T cells in Graves' hyperthyroidism and ophthalmopathy. Over 18 months, lack of ophthalmopathy progression marked Graves' hyperthyroidism as stable. Each diagnosis was grounded in clinical symptoms, serum thyroxine and TRAb, thyroid ultrasound, and orbital computed tomography. What was amplified from RNA transcripts were TCR beta CDR3 regions. When the TCR CDR3 underwent first-round RT-PCR, the HTBI primer set was used. TCRdb independently ran MiXCR on the multiplex PCR reads; one entry per CDR3 protein. The sample holds under 350,000 distinct CDR3 sequences, roughly a fifth seen once. This clonotype was seen at least ten times. Per germline, CDR1 MDHEN and CDR2 SYDVKM. Trimming removed 4 bases from V and 0 bases from J, with 13 bases in between. CDR3 size: 16 residues.

This clonotype originated in a woman between 50 and 59 years old with Graves' hyperthyroidism. The source material was blood. V gene TRBV28 combines with J gene TRBJ1-3; the D gene is possibly TRBD1 (5 bases). For the CDR3, the DNA is TGTGCCAGCAGTTACATTCGGGGGGACTCTGGAAACACCATATATTTT. It codes for CASSYIRGDSGNTIYF.